This T cell receptor beta chain was observed in a study of PD-1 blockade in classical Hodgkin lymphoma. Overall study context: The nivolumab dose that patients received was 3 mg/kg, given intravenously every 2 weeks.

V was clipped by 3 bases and J by 6 bases, with 9 bases between them. The V gene's germline CDR1 is MDHEN and CDR2 SYDVKM. The CDR3 loop spans 13 amino acids. A remark on this clone: Antigen unknown.

As to time point: cycle 4 day 1 (C4D1), after less than seven weeks of nivolumab. All the patients suffered relapse after autologous stem cell transplantation, and brentuximab vedotin exposure differed. TCRdb's copy holds only in-frame clones and misses some; the assay was immunoSEQ multiplex PCR. The sample lists 100,000 or so clones, about nine tenths occurring once. General study findings and limits: Those starting nivolumab under 1 year post-ASCT were excluded. The study found that TCR diversity rose significantly by C4D1 in CD4+ but not CD8+ cells. According to reports, newly diagnosed patients had lower baseline TCR diversity than healthy donors, and relapsed/refractory patients had lower baseline TCR diversity still.

The chain combines TRBV28 with TRBJ1-5, with D unresolved. This specimen was peripheral blood mononuclear cells (PBMCs), taken before the fourth cycle of nivolumab. This clonotype was sampled from a human donor with classical Hodgkin lymphoma. CDR3 sequence reads: CASSFSAGQPQHF. The DNA of the CDR3 is TGTGCCAGCAGTTTCTCGGCGGGTCAGCCCCAGCATTTT.